The clone carrying this T cell receptor (beta chain) appeared a few times. Its antigen is still unknown. The CDR3 covers 17 residues. Germline values: CDR1 SGDLS, CDR2 YYNGEE. The V end was cut by 1 base, the J end by 0 bases, with 14 bases between. Sequenced material consisted of expressed TCRB transcripts (all of the isolated RNA was reverse transcribed). Assay used: immunoSEQ multiplex PCR; TCRdb lists only in-frame clones, some missing. The sample comprises some 230,000 clones, 9.6% of which are singletons, and about 0.03% rests with the top ten. The data derive from a study of beta chain features in type 1 diabetes. Study outcomes and limitations: Type 1 diabetes patients showed fewer insertions and more deletions at VDJ junctions. Among patients, naive, central memory and Treg TCRB repertoires appeared more similar than among healthy donors.

The chain links TRBV9 to TRBJ1-3; D call uncertain. Sample: naive CD4+ T cells from blood. The TCR comes from a woman aged 18-30 years in good health. CDR3 bases: TGTGCCAGCAGCGTATTTTCTGAGGGAAGCTCTGGAAACACCATATATTTT. Amino acid sequence: CASSVFSEGSSGNTIYF.